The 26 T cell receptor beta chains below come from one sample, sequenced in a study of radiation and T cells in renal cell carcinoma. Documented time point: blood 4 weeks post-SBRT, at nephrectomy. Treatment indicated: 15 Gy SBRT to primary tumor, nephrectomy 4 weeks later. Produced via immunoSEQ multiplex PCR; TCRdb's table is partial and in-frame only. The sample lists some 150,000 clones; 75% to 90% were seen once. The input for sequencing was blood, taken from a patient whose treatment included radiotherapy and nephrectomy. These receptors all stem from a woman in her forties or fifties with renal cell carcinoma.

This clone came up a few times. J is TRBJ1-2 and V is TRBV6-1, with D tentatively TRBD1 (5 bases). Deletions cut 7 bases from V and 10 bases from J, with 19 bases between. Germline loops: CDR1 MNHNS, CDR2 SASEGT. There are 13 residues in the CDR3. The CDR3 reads CASTRERGGAYTF. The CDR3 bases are TGTGCCAGCACAAGAGAGAGAGGCGGGGCCTACACCTTC.

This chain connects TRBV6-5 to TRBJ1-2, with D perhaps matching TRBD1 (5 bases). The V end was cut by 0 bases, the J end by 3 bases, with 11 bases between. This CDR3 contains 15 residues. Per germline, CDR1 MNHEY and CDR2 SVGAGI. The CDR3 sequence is CASSYSTGPHYGYTF. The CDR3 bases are TGTGCCAGCAGTTACTCGACGGGGCCCCACTATGGCTACACCTTC.

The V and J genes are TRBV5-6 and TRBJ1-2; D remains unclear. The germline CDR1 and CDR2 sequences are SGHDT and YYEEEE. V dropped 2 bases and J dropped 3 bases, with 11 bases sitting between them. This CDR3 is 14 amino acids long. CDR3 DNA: TGTGCCAGCAGCTTTGGGCAGGTCGACTATGGCTACACCTTC. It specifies CASSFGQVDYGYTF.

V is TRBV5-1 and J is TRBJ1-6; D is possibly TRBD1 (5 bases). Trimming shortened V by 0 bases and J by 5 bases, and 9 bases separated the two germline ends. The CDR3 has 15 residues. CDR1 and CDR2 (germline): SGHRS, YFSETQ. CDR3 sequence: CASSLGQWNNSPLHF. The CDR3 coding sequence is TGCGCCAGCAGCTTGGGACAGTGGAATAATTCACCCCTCCACTTT. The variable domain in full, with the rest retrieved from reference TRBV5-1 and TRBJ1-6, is KAGVTQTPRYLIKTRGQQVTLSCSPISGHRSVSWYQQTPGQGLQFLFEYFSETQRNKGNFPGRFSGRQFSNSRSEMNVSTLELGDSALYLCASSLGQWNNSPLHFGNGTRLTVT.

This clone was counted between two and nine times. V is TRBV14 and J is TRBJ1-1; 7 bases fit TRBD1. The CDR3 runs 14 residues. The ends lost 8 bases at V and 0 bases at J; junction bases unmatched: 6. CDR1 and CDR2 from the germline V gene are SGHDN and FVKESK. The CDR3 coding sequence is TGTGCCAGCCAGACAGGGAATATGAACACTGAAGCTTTCTTT. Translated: CASQTGNMNTEAFF.

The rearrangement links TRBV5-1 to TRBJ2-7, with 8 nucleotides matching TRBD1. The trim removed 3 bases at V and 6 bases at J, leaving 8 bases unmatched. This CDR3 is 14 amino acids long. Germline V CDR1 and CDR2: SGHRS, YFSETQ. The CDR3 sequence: CASSSGQGGSEQYF. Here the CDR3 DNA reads TGCGCCAGCAGCTCCGGACAGGGAGGATCCGAGCAGTACTTC.

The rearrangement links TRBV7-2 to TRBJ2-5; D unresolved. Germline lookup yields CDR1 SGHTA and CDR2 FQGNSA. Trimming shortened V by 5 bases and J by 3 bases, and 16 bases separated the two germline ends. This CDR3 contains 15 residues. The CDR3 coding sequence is TGTGCCAGCAGCATCCGCTCAGGTGTTAAAGAGACCCAGTACTTC. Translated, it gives CASSIRSGVKETQYF.

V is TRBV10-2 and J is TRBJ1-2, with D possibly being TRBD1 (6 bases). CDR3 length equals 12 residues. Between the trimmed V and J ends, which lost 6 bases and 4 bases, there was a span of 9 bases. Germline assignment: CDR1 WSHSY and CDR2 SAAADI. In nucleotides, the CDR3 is TGCGCCAGCAGGACGGACAGCTATGGCTACACCTTC. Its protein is CASRTDSYGYTF.

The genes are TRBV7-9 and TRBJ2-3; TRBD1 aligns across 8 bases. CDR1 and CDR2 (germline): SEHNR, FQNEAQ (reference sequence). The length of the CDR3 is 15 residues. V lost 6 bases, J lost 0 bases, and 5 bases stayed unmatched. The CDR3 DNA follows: TGTGCCAGCAGATCGACAGGGGCCAGCACAGATACGCAGTATTTT. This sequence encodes CASRSTGASTDTQYF.

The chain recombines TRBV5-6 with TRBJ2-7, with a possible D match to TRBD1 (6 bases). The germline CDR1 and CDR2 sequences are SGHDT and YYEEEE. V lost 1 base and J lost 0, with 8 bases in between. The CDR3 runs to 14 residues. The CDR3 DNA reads TGTGCCAGCAGCTTGCCAGGGGACTCCTACGAGCAGTACTTC. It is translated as CASSLPGDSYEQYF.

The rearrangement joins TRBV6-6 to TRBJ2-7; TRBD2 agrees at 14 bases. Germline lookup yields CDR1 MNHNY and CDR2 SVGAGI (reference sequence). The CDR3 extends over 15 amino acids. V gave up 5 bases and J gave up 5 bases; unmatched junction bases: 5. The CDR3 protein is CASSTGLAGVHEQYF. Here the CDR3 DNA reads TGTGCCAGCAGTACGGGACTAGCGGGAGTCCACGAGCAGTACTTC.

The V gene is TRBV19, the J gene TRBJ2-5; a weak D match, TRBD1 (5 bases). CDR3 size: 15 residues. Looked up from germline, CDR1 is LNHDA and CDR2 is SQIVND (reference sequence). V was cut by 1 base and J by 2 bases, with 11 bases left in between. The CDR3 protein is CASSIAWAGQETQYF. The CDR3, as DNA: TGTGCCAGTAGTATAGCATGGGCAGGGCAAGAGACCCAGTACTTC.

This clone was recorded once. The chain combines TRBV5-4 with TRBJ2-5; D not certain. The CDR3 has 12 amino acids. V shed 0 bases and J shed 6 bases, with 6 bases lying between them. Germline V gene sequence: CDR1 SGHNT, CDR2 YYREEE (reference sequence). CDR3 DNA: TGTGCCAGCAGCTTGGACTGGAAGACCCAGTACTTC. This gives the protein CASSLDWKTQYF.

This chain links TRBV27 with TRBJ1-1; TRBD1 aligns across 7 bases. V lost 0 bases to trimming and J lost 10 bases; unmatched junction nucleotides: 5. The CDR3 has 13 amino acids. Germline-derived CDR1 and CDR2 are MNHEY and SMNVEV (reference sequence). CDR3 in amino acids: CASSLSGGGRAFF. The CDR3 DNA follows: TGTGCCAGCAGTTTATCAGGGGGCGGTCGAGCTTTCTTT.

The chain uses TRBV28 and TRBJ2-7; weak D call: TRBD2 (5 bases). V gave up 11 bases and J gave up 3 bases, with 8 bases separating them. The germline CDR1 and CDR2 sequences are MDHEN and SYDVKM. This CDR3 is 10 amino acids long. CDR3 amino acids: CAHGGYEQYF. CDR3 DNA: TGTGCCCACGGAGGCTACGAGCAGTACTTC.

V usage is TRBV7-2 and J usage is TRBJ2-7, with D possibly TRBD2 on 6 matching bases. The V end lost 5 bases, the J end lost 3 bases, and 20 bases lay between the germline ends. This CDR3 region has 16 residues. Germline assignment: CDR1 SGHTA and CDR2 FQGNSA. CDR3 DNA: TGTGCCAGCAGCCCCTTAACCTCGGAGGGAATCTACGAGCAGTACTTC. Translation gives CASSPLTSEGIYEQYF.

CDR3 nucleotide sequence: TGTGCCAGCAGTGGGGGTGGCAATCAGCCCCAGCATTTT. Its translation: CASSGGGNQPQHF. The chain has TRBV5-4 and TRBJ1-5; possible D gene TRBD1, 5 bases. The germline V gene encodes CDR1 SGHNT and CDR2 YYREEE (reference sequence). This CDR3 spans 13 amino acids. V lost 5 bases to trimming and J lost 2 bases, with 8 bases between them. Using reference TRBV5-4 and TRBJ1-5 for the parts outside the CDR3, the full variable domain is ETGVTQSPTHLIKTRGQQVTLRCSSQSGHNTVSWYQQALGQGPQFIFQYYREEENGRGNFPPRFSGLQFPNYSSELNVNALELDDSALYLCASSGGGNQPQHFGDGTRLSIL.

In nucleotides, the CDR3 is TGTGCCAGCAGTGAAATTCGGATTCACACTGAAGCTTTCTTT. Translated, it gives CASSEIRIHTEAFF. V usage is TRBV6-1 and J usage is TRBJ1-1; unclear D gene. Germline CDR1 MNHNS, CDR2 SASEGT. The CDR3 sequence is 14 residues long. V lost 2 bases, J lost 3 bases, and 10 bases lay in between.

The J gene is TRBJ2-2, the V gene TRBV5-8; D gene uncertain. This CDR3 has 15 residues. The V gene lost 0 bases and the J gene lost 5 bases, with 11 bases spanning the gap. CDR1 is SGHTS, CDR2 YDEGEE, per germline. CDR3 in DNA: TGTGCCAGCAGCTTGGTGTCAGGAGATACCGGGGAGCTGTTTTTT. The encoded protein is CASSLVSGDTGELFF.

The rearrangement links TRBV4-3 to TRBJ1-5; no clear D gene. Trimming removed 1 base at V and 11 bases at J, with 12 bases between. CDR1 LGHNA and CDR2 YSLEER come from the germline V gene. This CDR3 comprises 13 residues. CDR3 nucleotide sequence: TGCGCCAGCAGCCAAGGATTTTCGGGGTCCCAGCATTTT. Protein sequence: CASSQGFSGSQHF.

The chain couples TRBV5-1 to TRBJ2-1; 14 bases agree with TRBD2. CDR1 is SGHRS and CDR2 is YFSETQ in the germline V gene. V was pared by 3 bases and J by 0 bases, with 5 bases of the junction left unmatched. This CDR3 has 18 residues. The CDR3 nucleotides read TGCGCCAGCAGCTCTGGACTAGCGGGGGGAAACTCCTACAATGAGCAGTTCTTC. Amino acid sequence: CASSSGLAGGNSYNEQFF.

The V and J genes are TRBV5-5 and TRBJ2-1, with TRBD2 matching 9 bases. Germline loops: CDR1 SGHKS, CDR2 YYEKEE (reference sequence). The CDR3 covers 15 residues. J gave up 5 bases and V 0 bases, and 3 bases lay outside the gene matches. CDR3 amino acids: CASSLGLAGHNEQFF. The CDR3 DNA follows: TGTGCCAGCAGCTTGGGGCTAGCGGGACACAATGAGCAGTTCTTC.

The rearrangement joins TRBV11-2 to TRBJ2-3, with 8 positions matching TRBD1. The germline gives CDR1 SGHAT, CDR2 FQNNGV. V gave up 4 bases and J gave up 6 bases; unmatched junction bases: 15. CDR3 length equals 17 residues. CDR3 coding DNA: TGTGCCAGCAGCTCATTCTGGGGACAGGAAAATAGGGATACGCAGTATTTT. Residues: CASSSFWGQENRDTQYF.

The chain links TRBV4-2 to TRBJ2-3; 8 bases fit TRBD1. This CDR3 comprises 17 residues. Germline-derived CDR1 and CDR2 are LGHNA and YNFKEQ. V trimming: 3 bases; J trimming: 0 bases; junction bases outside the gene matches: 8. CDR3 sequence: CASSHRTGQESTDTQYF. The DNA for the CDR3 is TGTGCCAGCAGCCACAGAACGGGACAGGAAAGCACAGATACGCAGTATTTT.

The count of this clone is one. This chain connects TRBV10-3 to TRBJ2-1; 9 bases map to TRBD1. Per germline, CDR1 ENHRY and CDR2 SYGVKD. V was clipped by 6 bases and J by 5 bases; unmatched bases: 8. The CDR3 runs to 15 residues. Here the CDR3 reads CAISLTGGWDNEQFF. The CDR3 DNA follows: TGTGCCATCAGCCTAACAGGGGGCTGGGACAATGAGCAGTTCTTC.

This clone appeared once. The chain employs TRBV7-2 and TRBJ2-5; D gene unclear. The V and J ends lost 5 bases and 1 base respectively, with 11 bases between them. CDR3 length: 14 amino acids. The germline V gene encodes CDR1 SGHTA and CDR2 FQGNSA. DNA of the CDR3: TGTGCCAGCAGCCCCCGTGTGACCCAAGAGACCCAGTACTTC. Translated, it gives CASSPRVTQETQYF. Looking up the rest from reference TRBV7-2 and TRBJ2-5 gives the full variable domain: GAGVSQSPSNKVTEKGKDVELRCDPISGHTALYWYRQSLGQGLEFLIYFQGNSAPDKSGLPSDRFSAERTGGSVSTLTIQRTQQEDSAVYLCASSPRVTQETQYFGPGTRLLVL.